Following are 14 T cell receptor beta chains from one sample sequenced in a study of technical replicates of blood from a handful of donors. Repertoires were generated with immunoSEQ multiplex PCR, while TCRdb's copy carries only in-frame clones and drops some. Seen here are some 87,000 clones, approximately 97% observed once, and the top ten hold 0.15% to 0.2%. Material: T cells isolated from PBMCs. All receptors come from a human donor in good health.

CDR3 nucleotide sequence: TGTGCCAGCAGCCTAACGGAAACAGGGGGCCTCTATGGCTACACCTTC. As protein: CASSLTETGGLYGYTF. This chain joins TRBV7-9 and TRBJ1-2; 9 bases map to TRBD1. Trimming cost V 5 bases and J 4 bases; bases outside gene matches: 11. CDR1 and CDR2 from the germline V gene are SEHNR and FQNEAQ (reference sequence). The CDR3 spans 16 residues.

The chain uses TRBV5-1 and TRBJ2-5; D possibly corresponds to TRBD1 (7 bases). Trimming left V 2 bases short and J 4 bases short, with 21 bases between. Germline V gene data show CDR1 as SGHRS and CDR2 as YFSETQ. The CDR3 contains 17 residues. CDR3 amino acids: CASSLGGSDPGGETQYF. The CDR3 nucleotides are TGCGCCAGCAGCTTAGGGGGCAGCGACCCCGGGGGAGAGACCCAGTACTTC.

A single count supports this clone. The gene calls are TRBV9 and TRBJ2-5, with a possible D match to TRBD2 (7 bases). The V and J ends lost 3 bases and 2 bases respectively, with 14 bases between them. CDR1 is SGDLS, CDR2 YYNGEE, per germline. The CDR3 spans 15 residues. CDR3 loop: CASSEGGGGQETQYF. CDR3 DNA: TGTGCCAGCAGCGAGGGAGGGGGTGGACAAGAGACCCAGTACTTC.

The CDR3, as DNA: TGTGCCAGCAGCTTCGACGGAGGGCGCCAGCCCCAGCATTTT. Translated: CASSFDGGRQPQHF. This chain uses TRBV11-2 with TRBJ1-5, with D uncertain. V dropped 3 bases and J dropped 7 bases, with 13 bases sitting between them. The CDR3 runs to 14 residues. The germline V gene encodes CDR1 SGHAT and CDR2 FQNNGV.

This rearrangement joins TRBV2 to TRBJ2-7; a possible D gene is TRBD1 (6 bases). The CDR3 length is 15 residues. Trimming shortened V by 6 bases and J by 3 bases, and 18 bases separated the two germline ends. CDR1 is SNHLY and CDR2 is FYNNEI in the germline V gene. CDR3 coding DNA: TGTGCCAGCAGCCTTTCAGGGGCCGCCCACTACGAGCAGTACTTC. Its protein product is CASSLSGAAHYEQYF.

The V call is TRBV5-1, the J call TRBJ2-7, with D maybe TRBD2 (6 bases). This CDR3 comprises 13 residues. Trimming pared 4 bases from V and 2 bases from J, leaving 10 bases between. CDR1 is SGHRS, CDR2 YFSETQ, per germline. CDR3 bases: TGCGCCAGCAGCCTTAGCGGAACCTACGAGCAGTACTTC. Amino acids: CASSLSGTYEQYF.

The chain uses TRBV5-5 and TRBJ1-5, with no clear D. V lost 0 bases, J lost 11 bases, and 15 bases lay in between. The CDR3 is 14 amino acids. The germline CDR1 and CDR2 sequences are SGHKS and YYEKEE (reference sequence). The CDR3 DNA reads TGTGCCAGCAGCTTGGCTTTCACCGGTACTTCCCAGCATTTT. This translates into CASSLAFTGTSQHF.

This chain links TRBV7-2 with TRBJ1-5; TRBD1 might be the D (5 bases). Deletions cut 7 bases from V and 4 bases from J, with 14 bases between. CDR1 and CDR2 (germline): SGHTA, FQGNSA. This CDR3 is built from 14 residues. In nucleotides, the CDR3 is TGTGCCAGCAAGGGCAGGGTGGGTAATCAGCCCCAGCATTTT. This gives the protein CASKGRVGNQPQHF.

This chain links TRBV4-1 with TRBJ2-3; tentative D call: TRBD1 (5 bases). Germline CDR1 and CDR2: MGHRA and YSYEKL. The length of the CDR3 is 16 residues. Trimming pared 0 bases from V and 6 bases from J, leaving 16 bases between. CDR3 bases: TGCGCCAGCAGCCAAGAAGGGCTACTGGGGCAGGATACGCAGTATTTT. It codes for CASSQEGLLGQDTQYF.

This chain joins TRBV27 and TRBJ2-7, with D perhaps TRBD2 (6 bases). V was pared by 5 bases and J by 2 bases, with 16 bases between. This CDR3 is 15 amino acids long. From germline, CDR1 is MNHEY and CDR2 SMNVEV (reference sequence). This chain's CDR3 is CASSPLGGSTYEQYF. DNA for the CDR3: TGTGCCAGCAGTCCTTTAGGAGGGTCGACCTACGAGCAGTACTTC.

V and J are TRBV19 and TRBJ2-5; TRBD2 aligns across 12 bases. The CDR3 is made up of 19 amino acids. V lost 2 bases and J lost 5; bases outside the gene matches: 15. Germline V gives CDR1 LNHDA, CDR2 SQIVND (reference sequence). The CDR3 nucleotides read TGTGCCAGTAGTATATTGCCTCGAACCCTAGCGGGAGGGCCTGAGACCCAGTACTTC. Its translation is CASSILPRTLAGGPETQYF.

The chain has TRBV5-1 and TRBJ1-6, with 7 bases fitting TRBD1. CDR1 is SGHRS and CDR2 is YFSETQ in the germline V gene. V gave up 4 bases and J gave up 9 bases; unmatched junction bases: 7. The CDR3 contains 14 residues. The CDR3 nucleotides are TGCGCCAGCAGCACTGGACAGGCGAGTTCACCCCTCCACTTT. Its protein is CASSTGQASSPLHF.

The J gene is TRBJ1-1, the V gene TRBV6-1, with D perhaps matching TRBD1 (6 bases). Germline loops: CDR1 MNHNS, CDR2 SASEGT. The CDR3 totals 12 residues. Trimming shortened V by 0 bases and J by 10 bases, and 9 bases separated the two germline ends. The CDR3 is CASSEARRGAFF. The CDR3 nucleotides read TGTGCCAGCAGTGAAGCGCGCAGGGGAGCTTTCTTT.

V and J are TRBV7-9 and TRBJ1-5, with D perhaps TRBD1 (6 bases). Looked up from germline, CDR1 is SEHNR and CDR2 is FQNEAQ (reference sequence). The CDR3 spans 14 residues. V lost 3 bases and J 5 bases, leaving 11 bases between the germline ends. CDR3 nucleotides: TGTGCCAGCAGCTTCCAGGGGTCGGATCAGCCCCAGCATTTT. It translates to CASSFQGSDQPQHF.